What follows are 6 T cell receptor beta chains derived from one specimen sequenced in a study of technical replicates of blood from a few donors. Only in-frame clones appear in the TCRdb table, and some are missing; sequencing was by immunoSEQ multiplex PCR. The sample lists just under 85,000 clones; more than 80% were seen once. Sample: T cells isolated from PBMCs. These receptors were collected from a human donor in good health.

The chain joins TRBV11-1 to TRBJ2-2; weak D call: TRBD2 (6 bases). In germline, CDR1 is SGHAT, CDR2 FQDESV (reference sequence). V was cut by 4 bases and J by 1 base, with 7 bases left in between. This CDR3 has 14 residues. The CDR3 region is CASSWRGNTGELFF. CDR3 DNA: TGTGCCAGCAGCTGGCGGGGGAACACCGGGGAGCTGTTTTTT.

The J gene is TRBJ1-3, the V gene TRBV6-1; D gene uncertain. V was clipped by 6 bases and J by 0 bases, with 6 bases between them. CDR1 is MNHNS, CDR2 SASEGT, per germline. The CDR3 loop spans 13 amino acids. The CDR3 nucleotides are TGTGCCAGCAGGCCCAGCTCTGGAAACACCATATATTTT. Its translation is CASRPSSGNTIYF.

The chain links TRBV19 to TRBJ2-4, with 11 bases matching TRBD1. Looked up from germline, CDR1 is LNHDA and CDR2 is SQIVND (reference sequence). The CDR3 loop spans 13 amino acids. The V segment lost 5 bases and the J segment 8 bases; nucleotides outside the gene matches: 2. CDR3 nucleotide sequence: TGTGCCAGTAGTGGACAGGGGGCGGACATTCAGTACTTC. Its protein product is CASSGQGADIQYF.

J is TRBJ1-5 and V is TRBV21-1; no check of the table's D call, TRBD1, against the DNA was made. TRBV21-1 is assigned pseudogene status. The CDR3 extends over 20 amino acids. The CDR3 reads CASSKDFGTVPHPGNQPQHF. Here the CDR3 DNA reads TGTGCCAGCAGCAAAGATTTCGGGACAGTCCCCCACCCAGGCAATCAGCCCCAGCATTTT.

This clone is a singleton in its sample. The V gene is TRBV5-4, the J gene TRBJ2-1; 12 bases map to TRBD2. The CDR3 contains 15 residues. The germline V gene has CDR1 SGHNT and CDR2 YYREEE (reference sequence). J gave up 10 bases and V 5 bases, and 10 bases lay outside the gene matches. In DNA form, the CDR3 reads TGTGCCAGCAGTCTCAGTCTAGCGGGAGGGTGGGAGCAGTTCTTC. Residues: CASSLSLAGGWEQFF.

The V gene is TRBV2, the J gene TRBJ2-7, with TRBD2 identical over 8 bases. Per germline, CDR1 SNHLY and CDR2 FYNNEI. V was clipped by 5 bases and J by 4 bases; unmatched bases: 1. This CDR3 has 12 residues. In DNA, the CDR3 is TGTGCCAGCAGTCCTAGCGGGTACGAGCAGTACTTC. Its translation is CASSPSGYEQYF.